This T cell receptor (beta chain) came from a study of shared clonotypes between healthy human individuals. Germline-derived CDR1 and CDR2 are GTSNPN and SVGIG (reference sequence). This CDR3 spans 12 amino acids. This clone was counted only a few times. One junction end does not reproduce the germline sequence, and a read error may be involved. The data were produced by immunoSEQ multiplex PCR, yet TCRdb's version contains in-frame clones alone and is incomplete. Of over 850,000 clones listed, 70% to 80% are singletons. Specimen: memory CD4+ T cells from PBMCs. The subset denotes: CD45RA-negative fraction. The TCR sequence derives from a man aged 18 to 35 in good health. Some clones in this sample may be carry-over from other donors' samples. The rearrangement links TRBV30 to TRBJ2-7; perhaps TRBD2 as D (6 bases). As DNA, the CDR3 is TGTGCCGGGAGGCAGGGTGGCTACGAGCAGTACTTC. Protein: CAGRQGGYEQYF.